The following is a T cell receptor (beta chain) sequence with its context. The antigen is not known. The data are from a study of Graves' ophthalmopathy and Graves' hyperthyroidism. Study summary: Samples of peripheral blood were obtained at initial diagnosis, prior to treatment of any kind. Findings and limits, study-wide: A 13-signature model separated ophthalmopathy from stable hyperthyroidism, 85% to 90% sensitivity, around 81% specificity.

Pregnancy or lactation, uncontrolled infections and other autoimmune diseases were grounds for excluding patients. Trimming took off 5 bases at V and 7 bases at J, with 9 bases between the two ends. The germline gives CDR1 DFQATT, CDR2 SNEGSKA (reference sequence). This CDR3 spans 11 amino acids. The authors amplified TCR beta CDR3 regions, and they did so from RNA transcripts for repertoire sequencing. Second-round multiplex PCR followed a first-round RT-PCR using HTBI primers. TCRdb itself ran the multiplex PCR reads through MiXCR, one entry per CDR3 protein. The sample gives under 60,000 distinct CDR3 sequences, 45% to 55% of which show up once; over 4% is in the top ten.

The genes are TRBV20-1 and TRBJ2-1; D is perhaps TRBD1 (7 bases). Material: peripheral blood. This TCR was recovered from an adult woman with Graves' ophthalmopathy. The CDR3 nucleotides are TGCAGTGCTCCAGGGGGGAATGAGCAGTTCTTC. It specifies CSAPGGNEQFF.